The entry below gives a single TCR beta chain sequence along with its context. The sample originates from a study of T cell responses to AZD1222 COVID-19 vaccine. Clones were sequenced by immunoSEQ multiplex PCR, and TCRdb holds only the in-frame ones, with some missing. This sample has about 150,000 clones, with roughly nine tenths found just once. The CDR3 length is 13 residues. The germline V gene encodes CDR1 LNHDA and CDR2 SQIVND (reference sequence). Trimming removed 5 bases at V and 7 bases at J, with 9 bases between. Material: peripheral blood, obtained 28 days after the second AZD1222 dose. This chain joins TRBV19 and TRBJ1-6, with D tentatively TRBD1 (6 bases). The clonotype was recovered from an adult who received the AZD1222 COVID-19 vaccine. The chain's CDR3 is CASSSGANSPLHF. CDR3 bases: TGTGCCAGTAGTTCAGGGGCGAATTCACCCCTCCACTTT.